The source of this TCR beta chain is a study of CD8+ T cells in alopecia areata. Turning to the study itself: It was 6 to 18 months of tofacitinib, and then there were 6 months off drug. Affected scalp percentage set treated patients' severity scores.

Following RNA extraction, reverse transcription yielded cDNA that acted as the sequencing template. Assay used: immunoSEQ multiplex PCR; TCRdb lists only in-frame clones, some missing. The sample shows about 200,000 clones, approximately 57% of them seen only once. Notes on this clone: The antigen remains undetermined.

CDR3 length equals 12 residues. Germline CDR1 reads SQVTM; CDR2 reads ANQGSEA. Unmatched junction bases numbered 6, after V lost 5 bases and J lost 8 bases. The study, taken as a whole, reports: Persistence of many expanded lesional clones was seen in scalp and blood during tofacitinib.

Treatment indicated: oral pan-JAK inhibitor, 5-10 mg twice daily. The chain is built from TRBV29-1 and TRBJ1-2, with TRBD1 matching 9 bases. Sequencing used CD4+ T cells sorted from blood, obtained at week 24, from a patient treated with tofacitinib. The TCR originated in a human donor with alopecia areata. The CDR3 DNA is TGCAGCGTTACAGGGGGCGCGGAGGGCTACACCTTC. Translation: CSVTGGAEGYTF.